These 4 T cell receptor beta chains were all obtained from the same sample, sequenced in a study of immune heterogeneity within non-small cell lung tumors. As template, the study used bulk tumor genomic DNA at 600 to 700 ng per sample. In surgery, several biopsies were collected from each primary tumor at widely spaced sites. Untreated, newly diagnosed non-small cell lung cancer patients underwent curative surgery. A first 10-cycle multiplex round used 32 V-gene and 13 J-gene primers on TCR beta CDR3. Via MiXCR, TCRdb re-called the multiplex PCR reads, giving one row per CDR3 protein. The table has approximately 2,000 distinct CDR3 sequences, about 27% seen once; the top ten hold 13%. Sequenced sample: lung tumor tissue. These receptors all stem from a woman aged 45-59 years with non-small cell lung cancer.

This chain connects TRBV6-5 to TRBJ1-5; tentative D call: TRBD1 (5 bases). Germline CDR1 reads MNHEY; CDR2 reads SVGAGI. Trimming removed 0 bases at V and 3 bases at J, with 6 bases between. CDR3 size: 14 residues. CDR3 bases: TGTGCCAGCAGTTACTCGACAGTCAATCAGCCCCAGCATTTT. Protein sequence: CASSYSTVNQPQHF.

This clonotype occurred once. This chain links TRBV4-1 with TRBJ2-3; perhaps TRBD1 as D (6 bases). V lost 4 bases to trimming and J lost 6 bases, with 14 bases between them. CDR3 length equals 14 residues. From germline, CDR1 is MGHRA and CDR2 YSYEKL. Here the CDR3 DNA reads TGCGCCAGCAGCCGTACAACAGGGTTTGATACGCAGTATTTT. Its translation: CASSRTTGFDTQYF.

This rearrangement joins TRBV6-1 to TRBJ1-1; weak D call: TRBD1 (6 bases). The CDR3 is 14 residues long. Trimming cost V 8 bases and J 0 bases, with 13 bases left between them. Germline V CDR1 and CDR2: MNHNS, SASEGT. CDR3 sequence: CASVNRDMNTEAFF. The CDR3 region has the DNA TGTGCCAGCGTGAACAGGGATATGAACACTGAAGCTTTCTTT.

This clonotype was seen more than once but under ten times. V gene TRBV12-3 or TRBV12-4 combines with J gene TRBJ2-5, with D unresolved. This CDR3 spans 14 amino acids. V was shortened by 1 base and J by 1 base, with 7 bases between the two germline ends. CDR3 coding DNA: TGTGCCAGCAGTTTAGAGGCGCTCCAAGAGACCCAGTACTTC. It translates to CASSLEALQETQYF.